The 16 T cell receptor beta chains below come from one sample, sequenced in a study of PD-L1 blockade in urothelial cancer. Repertoires were generated with immunoSEQ multiplex PCR, while TCRdb's copy carries only in-frame clones and drops some. Of tens of thousands of clones in the sample, under 90% were seen once. Described time point: pretreatment peripheral blood. This material consisted of PBMCs, taken around atezolizumab (anti-PD-L1) treatment. The source is a man in his sixties with urothelial cancer.

V and J are TRBV10-3 and TRBJ2-1, with 12 bases lining up with TRBD2. The V gene end was trimmed by 7 bases and the J gene end by 4 bases; junction bases not matched to a gene: 8. The CDR3 totals 16 residues. Germline CDR1 ENHRY, CDR2 SYGVKD. The DNA of the CDR3 is TGTGCCATCATGGTGACTAGCGGGAGCCTATACAATGAGCAGTTCTTC. It encodes CAIMVTSGSLYNEQFF.

This sequence joins TRBV2 and TRBJ1-2; D is uncertain. V was cut by 0 bases and J by 2 bases, with 7 bases left in between. The CDR3 extends over 14 amino acids. Germline assignment: CDR1 SNHLY and CDR2 FYNNEI. CDR3 loop: CASSEARENYGYTF. DNA for the CDR3: TGTGCCAGCAGTGAAGCTAGAGAAAACTATGGCTACACCTTC.

The chain uses TRBV18 and TRBJ2-6; the D is unclear. From germline, CDR1 is KGHSH and CDR2 LQKENI. V shed 3 bases and J shed 0 bases, with 6 bases lying between them. CDR3 length equals 15 residues. CDR3: CASSPPYSGANVLTF. As DNA, the CDR3 is TGTGCCAGCTCACCCCCCTACTCTGGGGCCAACGTCCTGACTTTC.

This chain uses TRBV11-3 with TRBJ1-5; D not certain. V lost 4 bases and J 1 base, leaving 17 bases between the germline ends. Germline V gene lookup returns CDR1 SGHNT and CDR2 YENEEA. The CDR3 loop spans 17 amino acids. The CDR3 DNA is TGTGCCAGCAGCTATATTAGGAGTGCGGGGAGCAATCAGCCCCAGCATTTT. It yields the protein CASSYIRSAGSNQPQHF.

The genes are TRBV7-9 and TRBJ2-7, with TRBD1 identical over 9 bases. The CDR3 has 14 amino acids. Germline V gives CDR1 SEHNR, CDR2 FQNEAQ (reference sequence). Unmatched junction bases numbered 8, after V lost 5 bases and J lost 6 bases. This chain's CDR3 is CASSPRDREGEQYF. The CDR3 DNA is TGTGCCAGCAGCCCGCGGGACAGGGAGGGCGAGCAGTACTTC.

V is TRBV28 and J is TRBJ1-2; TRBD1 might be the D (6 bases). There are 14 residues in the CDR3. V was shortened by 2 bases and J by 2 bases, with 9 bases between the two germline ends. Germline values: CDR1 MDHEN, CDR2 SYDVKM. CDR3 loop: CASSLRQENYGYTF. The CDR3 DNA sequence: TGTGCCAGCAGTTTACGACAGGAGAACTATGGCTACACCTTC.

V is TRBV5-1 and J is TRBJ1-1; D remains unclear. V lost 1 base, J lost 5 bases, and 15 bases lay in between. The CDR3 is 15 residues long. Germline loops: CDR1 SGHRS, CDR2 YFSETQ. For the CDR3, the DNA is TGCGCCAGCAGCTTGACGCCGGCGGCAGCGACTGAAGCTTTCTTT. This gives the protein CASSLTPAAATEAFF.

The chain links TRBV11-3 to TRBJ2-2; D perhaps matches TRBD2 (7 bases). Germline V gene lookup returns CDR1 SGHNT and CDR2 YENEEA. Trimming left V 3 bases short and J 4 bases short, with 21 bases between. The CDR3 loop spans 18 amino acids. The CDR3 DNA sequence: TGTGCCAGCAGCTTTAACCGCCTAGGGGGGGGGCGCACCGGGGAGCTGTTTTTT. Translating it yields CASSFNRLGGGRTGELFF. The variable domain in full, with the rest retrieved from reference TRBV11-3 and TRBJ2-2, is EAGVVQSPRYKIIEKKQPVAFWCNPISGHNTLYWYLQNLGQGPELLIRYENEEAVDDSQLPKDRFSAERLKGVDSTLKIQPAELGDSAVYLCASSFNRLGGGRTGELFFGEGSRLTVL.

The chain links TRBV4-3 to TRBJ2-7; D uncertain. The V end was cut by 0 bases, the J end by 1 base, with 7 bases between. CDR1 LGHNA and CDR2 YSLEER come from the germline V gene. This CDR3 is 14 amino acids long. CDR3 protein: CASSQDPLSYEQYF. CDR3 nucleotide sequence: TGCGCCAGCAGCCAAGACCCTTTATCCTACGAGCAGTACTTC.

This clone was picked up a small number of times. The chain employs TRBV19 and TRBJ1-4; no definite D call. The germline V gene has CDR1 LNHDA and CDR2 SQIVND (reference sequence). The CDR3 has 15 amino acids. V was cut by 3 bases and J by 1 base, with 9 bases left in between. CDR3 nucleotides: TGTGCCAGTAGTATGAGAGGGATAACTAATGAAAAACTGTTTTTT. It encodes CASSMRGITNEKLFF.

This rearrangement joins TRBV10-3 to TRBJ2-5; TRBD1 agrees at 10 bases. This CDR3 is built from 14 residues. Germline assignment: CDR1 ENHRY and CDR2 SYGVKD. J was trimmed by 5 bases and V by 8 bases; bases with no gene match: 8. The CDR3 DNA is TGTGCCATCGGCGGACAGGGGGTCGGGGAGACCCAGTACTTC. Translating it yields CAIGGQGVGETQYF.

This chain connects TRBV9 to TRBJ2-7; 9 positions agree with TRBD2. This CDR3 region has 15 residues. The V gene's germline CDR1 is SGDLS and CDR2 YYNGEE. The V segment lost 0 bases and the J segment 5 bases; nucleotides outside the gene matches: 6. The DNA for the CDR3 is TGTGCCAGCAGCGTAGGGGTAGCGGGAGACCACGAGCAGTACTTC. Protein sequence: CASSVGVAGDHEQYF.

The CDR3 nucleotides are TGTGCCAGCAGCTTAGGCAGTTTAACCGATACGCAGTATTTT. Amino acids: CASSLGSLTDTQYF. This chain links TRBV11-2 with TRBJ2-3; no reliable D call. Trimming removed 1 base from V and 6 bases from J, with 11 bases in between. The CDR3 consists of 14 residues. The germline gives CDR1 SGHAT, CDR2 FQNNGV.

This clone has more than one count but fewer than ten. CDR3 in amino acids: CASSGGQGGVEQYF. In nucleotides, the CDR3 is TGCGCCAGCAGTGGAGGCCAGGGAGGGGTCGAGCAGTACTTC. V usage is TRBV10-1 and J usage is TRBJ2-7; 7 positions match TRBD2. CDR1 WNHNN and CDR2 SYGVQD come from the germline V gene (reference sequence). The CDR3 extends over 14 amino acids. Trimming cost V 4 bases and J 6 bases; bases outside gene matches: 9.

In regard to this clone: A read error may produce the germline difference seen at one junction end. The chain uses TRBV7-7 and TRBJ2-5; D perhaps matches TRBD1 (5 bases). Looked up from germline, CDR1 is SSHAT and CDR2 is FNYEAQ (reference sequence). The CDR3 runs to 13 residues. CDR3 nucleotides: TGTGCTAGCAGCTTACAGGATTCGGAGACCCAGTACTTC. It yields the protein CASSLQDSETQYF.

The V gene is TRBV11-2, the J gene TRBJ2-7; D not certain. Trimming removed 3 bases from V and 2 bases from J, with 5 bases in between. Germline V gives CDR1 SGHAT, CDR2 FQNNGV. The CDR3 sequence is 12 residues long. CDR3 in amino acids: CASSFDTYEQYF. In nucleotides, the CDR3 is TGTGCCAGCAGCTTCGACACCTACGAGCAGTACTTC.